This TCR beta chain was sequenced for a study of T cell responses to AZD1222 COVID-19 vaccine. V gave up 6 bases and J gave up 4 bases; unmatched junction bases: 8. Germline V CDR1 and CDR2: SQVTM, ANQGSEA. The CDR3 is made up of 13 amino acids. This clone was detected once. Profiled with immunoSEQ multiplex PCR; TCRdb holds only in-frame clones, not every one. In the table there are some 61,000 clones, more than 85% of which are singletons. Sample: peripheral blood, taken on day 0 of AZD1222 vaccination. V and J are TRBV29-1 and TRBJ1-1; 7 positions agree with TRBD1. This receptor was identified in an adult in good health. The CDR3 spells CSVHIQGSTEAFF. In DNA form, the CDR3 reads TGCAGCGTCCATATACAGGGGTCCACTGAAGCTTTCTTT.